The 23 T cell receptor beta chains below were found in one sample sequenced in a study of PD-1 blockade in mismatch repair-deficient tumors. The protocol was immunoSEQ multiplex PCR, while the TCRdb copy is restricted to in-frame clones and leaves out a portion. The sample holds under 50,000 clones; approximately 80% are singletons and the top ten take 0.9% to 1.2%. Sample: PBMCs, taken less than 40 weeks after starting pembrolizumab. The receptors shown here come from an adult with mismatch repair-deficient cancer.

The count of this clone is one. V gene TRBV11-2 combines with J gene TRBJ2-3; 9 positions match TRBD2. CDR3 size: 19 residues. Germline CDR1 SGHAT, CDR2 FQNNGV. V was clipped by 4 bases and J by 6 bases; unmatched bases: 20. The CDR3 region has the DNA TGTGCCAGCAGCTCCACCCACCTTGGAGGCGGGAGGGCCGCGGATACGCAGTATTTT. This codes for CASSSTHLGGGRAADTQYF.

This clone appeared a single time. The V and J genes are TRBV5-1 and TRBJ1-1; tentative D call: TRBD1 (6 bases). This CDR3 is built from 13 residues. Germline V gene sequence: CDR1 SGHRS, CDR2 YFSETQ. Trimming pared 1 base from V and 4 bases from J, leaving 8 bases between. The CDR3 loop reads CASSLQGSTEAFF. For the CDR3, the DNA is TGCGCCAGCAGCTTGCAGGGGTCCACTGAAGCTTTCTTT.

This clone has more than one count but fewer than ten. The same CDR3 also results from other DNA sequences found in this sample. The genes are TRBV5-1 and TRBJ2-2; a weak D match, TRBD1 (8 bases). The CDR3 consists of 16 residues. Germline CDR1 reads SGHRS; CDR2 reads YFSETQ. Trimming shortened V by 1 base and J by 3 bases, and 13 bases separated the two germline ends. The CDR3 is CASSLRTGGDTGELFF. The CDR3 coding sequence is TGCGCCAGCAGCTTGCGCACAGGGGGGGACACCGGGGAGCTGTTTTTT. Full variable domain (outside the CDR3, taken from reference TRBV5-1 and TRBJ2-2): KAGVTQTPRYLIKTRGQQVTLSCSPISGHRSVSWYQQTPGQGLQFLFEYFSETQRNKGNFPGRFSGRQFSNSRSEMNVSTLELGDSALYLCASSLRTGGDTGELFFGEGSRLTVL.

This clone was detected only a few times. CDR3 in amino acids: CASSQESYGSYEQYF. Here the CDR3 DNA reads TGCGCCAGCAGCCAAGAATCGTACGGTTCCTACGAGCAGTACTTC. The J gene is TRBJ2-7, the V gene TRBV4-1, with D hard to call. The germline V gene encodes CDR1 MGHRA and CDR2 YSYEKL. The ends were cut back, 0 bases at V and 1 base at J, with 10 bases in the middle. This CDR3 is 15 amino acids long.

V and J are TRBV28 and TRBJ2-1, with TRBD2 matching over 11 bases. Looked up from germline, CDR1 is MDHEN and CDR2 is SYDVKM. This CDR3 has 14 amino acids. The junction had 4 bases not matched to a gene; V was cut back by 2 bases and J by 10 bases. This chain's CDR3 is CASSLLAGGWEQFF. The CDR3 DNA sequence: TGTGCCAGCAGTTTACTAGCGGGAGGTTGGGAGCAGTTCTTC.

The chain has TRBV5-6 and TRBJ2-4; 7 bases agree with TRBD2. J was trimmed by 7 bases and V by 3 bases; bases with no gene match: 4. This CDR3 comprises 13 residues. The germline V gene encodes CDR1 SGHDT and CDR2 YYEEEE. CDR3 in amino acids: CASSSSGINIQYF. CDR3 DNA sequence: TGTGCCAGCAGCTCCAGCGGGATCAACATTCAGTACTTC.

This rearrangement joins TRBV18 to TRBJ1-1, with D maybe TRBD1 (5 bases). Deletions cut 3 bases from V and 8 bases from J, with 13 bases between. CDR3 size: 13 residues. The germline gives CDR1 KGHSH, CDR2 LQKENI. CDR3 region: CASSPNQGIEAFF. DNA for the CDR3: TGTGCCAGCTCACCCAATCAGGGAATAGAAGCTTTCTTT.

V gene TRBV28 combines with J gene TRBJ1-1; D unclear. The germline V and J ends were trimmed by 6 bases and 1 base, with 12 bases remaining between them. Germline values: CDR1 MDHEN, CDR2 SYDVKM. The CDR3 is made up of 14 amino acids. This CDR3 is CASSRLWRNTEAFF. In nucleotides, the CDR3 is TGTGCCAGCAGCAGGTTGTGGCGGAACACTGAAGCTTTCTTT.

This sequence joins TRBV21-1 and TRBJ2-3; the D segment call TRBD2 is taken from the table without a DNA check. TRBV21-1 is listed as a pseudogene. This CDR3 region has 19 residues. CDR3 sequence: CASSKWGVLAGGPTDTQYF. The CDR3 DNA reads TGTGCCAGCAGCAAATGGGGGGTACTAGCGGGAGGGCCGACAGATACGCAGTATTTT.

The V and J genes are TRBV5-1 and TRBJ2-5, with D perhaps TRBD1 (6 bases). Trimming took 0 bases from V and 2 from J, leaving 11 bases between them. Germline V lookup: CDR1 SGHRS, CDR2 YFSETQ. This CDR3 spans 15 amino acids. CDR3 region: CASSLGRTVQETQYF. CDR3 DNA sequence: TGCGCCAGCAGCTTGGGGAGGACAGTTCAAGAGACCCAGTACTTC.

The genes are TRBV19 and TRBJ2-5; no definite D call. This CDR3 comprises 16 residues. Trimming removed 1 base at V and 3 bases at J, with 15 bases between. The germline V gene has CDR1 LNHDA and CDR2 SQIVND (reference sequence). As DNA, the CDR3 is TGTGCCAGTAGTATAGGCATCCTAACCCCGAAAGAGACCCAGTACTTC. It translates to CASSIGILTPKETQYF.

This clone was detected once. The chain combines TRBV5-1 with TRBJ1-6; 12 bases are a match to TRBD1. The length of the CDR3 is 15 residues. Looked up from germline, CDR1 is SGHRS and CDR2 is YFSETQ. V lost 4 bases and J lost 10; bases outside the gene matches: 6. CDR3 residues: CASSPGTGGLSPLHF. The CDR3 DNA follows: TGCGCCAGCAGCCCTGGGACAGGGGGCTTATCACCCCTCCACTTT.

The V call is TRBV6-5, the J call TRBJ1-6; D unclear. Germline V gene sequence: CDR1 MNHEY, CDR2 SVGAGI. The CDR3 totals 12 residues. V shed 8 bases and J shed 8 bases, with 10 bases lying between them. The CDR3 loop reads CASSIGDSPLHF. CDR3 DNA: TGTGCCAGCTCGATCGGGGATTCACCCCTCCACTTT.

The chain joins TRBV6-5 to TRBJ1-6; D might be TRBD1 (6 bases). CDR1 is MNHEY and CDR2 is SVGAGI in the germline V gene. The CDR3 runs 15 residues. Trimming cost V 7 bases and J 5 bases, with 15 bases left between them. As DNA, the CDR3 is TGTGCCAGCACCGCAGGACAGCACGATAATTCACCCCTCCACTTT. Translated, it gives CASTAGQHDNSPLHF.

The chain is built from TRBV5-1 and TRBJ1-1, with TRBD1 as a possible D gene (6 bases). The V gene's germline CDR1 is SGHRS and CDR2 YFSETQ. Trimming pared 0 bases from V and 7 bases from J, leaving 19 bases between. The CDR3 spans 16 residues. CDR3 region: CASSLEIGQLPFEAFF. CDR3 DNA sequence: TGCGCCAGCAGCTTGGAAATCGGACAGTTACCTTTTGAAGCTTTCTTT. The whole variable domain, remainder taken from reference TRBV5-1 and TRBJ1-1, is KAGVTQTPRYLIKTRGQQVTLSCSPISGHRSVSWYQQTPGQGLQFLFEYFSETQRNKGNFPGRFSGRQFSNSRSEMNVSTLELGDSALYLCASSLEIGQLPFEAFFGQGTRLTVV.

The genes are TRBV4-2 and TRBJ2-7; tentative D call: TRBD2 (8 bases). Germline V lookup: CDR1 LGHNA, CDR2 YNFKEQ. V gave up 3 bases and J gave up 10 bases, with 19 bases separating them. The CDR3 has 14 amino acids. Written as DNA, the CDR3 is TGTGCCAGCAGCCAGTATGGCCGGGAGGGGGCCCAGTACTTC. Residues: CASSQYGREGAQYF.

The V and J genes are TRBV5-1 and TRBJ2-3, with 10 bases aligning to TRBD2. CDR1 is SGHRS and CDR2 is YFSETQ in the germline V gene. V lost 3 bases and J lost 0; bases outside the gene matches: 13. This CDR3 contains 19 residues. The CDR3 sequence is CASSSPGTSASTSTDTQYF. The CDR3 DNA reads TGCGCCAGCAGCTCACCGGGGACTAGCGCGAGTACTAGCACAGATACGCAGTATTTT.

The J gene is TRBJ1-1, the V gene TRBV6-1, with D hard to call. CDR1 is MNHNS, CDR2 SASEGT, per germline. The V end was cut by 0 bases, the J end by 9 bases, with 8 bases between. There are 12 residues in the CDR3. CDR3 sequence reads: CASSEAWPQAFF. Written as DNA, the CDR3 is TGTGCCAGCAGTGAAGCGTGGCCACAAGCTTTCTTT.

The chain employs TRBV6-1 and TRBJ1-5; D gene uncertain. The ends were cut back, 1 base at V and 9 bases at J, with 10 bases in the middle. Per the germline V gene, CDR1 is MNHNS and CDR2 is SASEGT. The CDR3 is 13 amino acids. CDR3 sequence reads: CASSEDARGPQHF. The DNA of the CDR3 is TGTGCCAGCAGTGAAGACGCCCGCGGGCCCCAGCATTTT.

V is TRBV15 and J is TRBJ2-7; 8 positions agree with TRBD1. Trimming at V came to 0 bases and at J to 7 bases, leaving 5 bases not matched to a gene. The CDR3 contains 14 residues. CDR1 is LNHNV, CDR2 YYDKDF, per germline (reference sequence). CDR3: CATSRDRGREEQYF. The CDR3 bases are TGTGCCACCAGCAGAGACAGGGGGCGTGAAGAGCAGTACTTC.

The CDR3: CASSQSLPGRTNTGELFF. The CDR3 DNA is TGTGCCAGCAGTCAGAGCCTCCCGGGGAGGACGAACACCGGGGAGCTGTTTTTT. The V and J genes are TRBV7-6 and TRBJ2-2; D perhaps matches TRBD2 (6 bases). In germline, CDR1 is SGHVS, CDR2 FNYEAQ. The germline V and J ends were trimmed by 6 bases and 0 bases, with 20 bases remaining between them. The CDR3 is made up of 18 amino acids.

The rearrangement joins TRBV5-1 to TRBJ1-3; 11 bases map to TRBD1. This CDR3 has 16 residues. J was trimmed by 4 bases and V by 2 bases; bases with no gene match: 5. Germline values: CDR1 SGHRS, CDR2 YFSETQ. In nucleotides, the CDR3 is TGCGCCAGCAGCTTCTCGGGGACAGGGGGAGGAAACACCATATATTTT. The encoded protein is CASSFSGTGGGNTIYF.

The chain links TRBV10-2 to TRBJ2-2, with 11 bases identical to TRBD2. Germline CDR1 is WSHSY and CDR2 is SAAADI. The CDR3 extends over 15 amino acids. The V segment lost 6 bases and the J segment 2 bases; nucleotides outside the gene matches: 2. The CDR3 region has the DNA TGCGCCAGCAGGGGACTAGCGGAAAACACCGGGGAGCTGTTTTTT. The encoded protein is CASRGLAENTGELFF.